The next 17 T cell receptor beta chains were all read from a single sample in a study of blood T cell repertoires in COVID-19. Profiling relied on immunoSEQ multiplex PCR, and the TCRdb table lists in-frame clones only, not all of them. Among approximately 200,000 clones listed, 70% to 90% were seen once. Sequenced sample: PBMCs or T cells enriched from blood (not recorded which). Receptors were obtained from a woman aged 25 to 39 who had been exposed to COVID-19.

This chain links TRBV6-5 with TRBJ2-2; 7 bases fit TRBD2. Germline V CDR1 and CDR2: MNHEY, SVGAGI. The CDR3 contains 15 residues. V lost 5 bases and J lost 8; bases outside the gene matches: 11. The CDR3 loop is CASSPWQRGAGELFF. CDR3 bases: TGTGCCAGCAGTCCCTGGCAGCGGGGCGCGGGGGAGCTGTTTTTT.

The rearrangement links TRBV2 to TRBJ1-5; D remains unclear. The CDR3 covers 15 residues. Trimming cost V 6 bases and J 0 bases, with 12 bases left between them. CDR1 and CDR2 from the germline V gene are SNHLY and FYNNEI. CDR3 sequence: CASSHDTTSNQPQHF. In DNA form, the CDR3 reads TGTGCCAGCAGCCACGACACCACTAGCAATCAGCCCCAGCATTTT.

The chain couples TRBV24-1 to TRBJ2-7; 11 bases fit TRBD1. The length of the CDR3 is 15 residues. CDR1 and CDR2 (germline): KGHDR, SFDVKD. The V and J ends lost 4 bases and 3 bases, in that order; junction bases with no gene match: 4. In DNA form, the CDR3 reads TGTGCCACCAGTGACCGGGGACAGGGGGGCTACGAGCAGTACTTC. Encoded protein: CATSDRGQGGYEQYF.

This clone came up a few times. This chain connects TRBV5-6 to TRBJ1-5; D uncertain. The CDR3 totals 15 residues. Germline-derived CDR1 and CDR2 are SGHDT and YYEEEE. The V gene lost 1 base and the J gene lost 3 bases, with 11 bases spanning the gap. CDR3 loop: CASSLMRVDNQPQHF. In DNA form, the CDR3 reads TGTGCCAGCAGCTTGATGAGGGTCGACAATCAGCCCCAGCATTTT.

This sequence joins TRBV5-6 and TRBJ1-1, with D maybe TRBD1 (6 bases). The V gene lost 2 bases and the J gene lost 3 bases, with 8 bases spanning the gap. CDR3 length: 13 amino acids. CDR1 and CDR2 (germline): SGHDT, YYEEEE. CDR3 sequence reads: CASSLGGDTEAFF. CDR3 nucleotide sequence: TGTGCCAGCAGCTTAGGGGGGGACACTGAAGCTTTCTTT. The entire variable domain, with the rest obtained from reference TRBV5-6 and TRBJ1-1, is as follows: DAGVTQSPTHLIKTRGQQVTLRCSPKSGHDTVSWYQQALGQGPQFIFQYYEEEERQRGNFPDRFSGHQFPNYSSELNVNALLLGDSALYLCASSLGGDTEAFFGQGTRLTVV.

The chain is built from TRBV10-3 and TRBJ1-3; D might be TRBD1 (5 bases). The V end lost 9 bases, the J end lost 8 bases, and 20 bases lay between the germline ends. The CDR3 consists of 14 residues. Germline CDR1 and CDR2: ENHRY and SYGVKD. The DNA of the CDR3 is TGTGCCATTGCGCCCGGCAGGGATCTCTACACCATATATTTT. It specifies CAIAPGRDLYTIYF.

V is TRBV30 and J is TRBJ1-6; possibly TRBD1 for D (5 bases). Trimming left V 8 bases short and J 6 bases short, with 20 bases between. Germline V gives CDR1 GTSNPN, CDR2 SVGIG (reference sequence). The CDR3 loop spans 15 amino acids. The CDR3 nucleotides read TGTGCCCGTCAATCCGGGACTGGGACTAATTCACCCCTCCACTTT. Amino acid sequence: CARQSGTGTNSPLHF.

This CDR3 reads CAISAGSLSSGNTIYF. CDR3 nucleotides: TGTGCCATCAGTGCCGGGTCCCTAAGCTCTGGAAACACCATATATTTT. The chain carries TRBV10-3 and TRBJ1-3; D is undetermined. CDR3 size: 16 residues. With 4 bases removed from V and 0 bases from J, the gap between germline ends came to 13 bases. From germline, CDR1 is ENHRY and CDR2 SYGVKD.

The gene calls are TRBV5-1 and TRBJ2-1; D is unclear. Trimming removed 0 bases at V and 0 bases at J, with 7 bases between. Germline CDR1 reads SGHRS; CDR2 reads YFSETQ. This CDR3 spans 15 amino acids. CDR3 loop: CASSLASSSYNEQFF. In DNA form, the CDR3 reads TGCGCCAGCAGCTTGGCGTCTTCCTCCTACAATGAGCAGTTCTTC.

The CDR3 DNA is TGTGCCAGTAGTAGGGACAGGGAAAACTATGGCTACACCTTC. Translated, it gives CASSRDRENYGYTF. V usage is TRBV19 and J usage is TRBJ1-2, with 9 positions matching TRBD1. The V gene's germline CDR1 is LNHDA and CDR2 SQIVND (reference sequence). J gave up 2 bases and V 4 bases, and 2 bases lay outside the gene matches. There are 14 residues in the CDR3.

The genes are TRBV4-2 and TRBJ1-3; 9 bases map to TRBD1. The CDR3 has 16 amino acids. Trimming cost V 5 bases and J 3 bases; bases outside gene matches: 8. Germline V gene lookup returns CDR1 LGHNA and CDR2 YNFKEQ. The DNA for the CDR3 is TGTGCCAGCAGCGATGGACAGGGGCCGGTTGGAAACACCATATATTTT. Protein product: CASSDGQGPVGNTIYF.

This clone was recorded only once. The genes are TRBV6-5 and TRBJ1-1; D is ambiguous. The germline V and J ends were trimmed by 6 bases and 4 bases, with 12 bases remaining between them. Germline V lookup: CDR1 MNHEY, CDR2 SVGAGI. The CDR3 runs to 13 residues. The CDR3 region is CASRMGSGTEAFF. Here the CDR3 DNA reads TGTGCCAGCAGAATGGGTAGCGGCACTGAAGCTTTCTTT.

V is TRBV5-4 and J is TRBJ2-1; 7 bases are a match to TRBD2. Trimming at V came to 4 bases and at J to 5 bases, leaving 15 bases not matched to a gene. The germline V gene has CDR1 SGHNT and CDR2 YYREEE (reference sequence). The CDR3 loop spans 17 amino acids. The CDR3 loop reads CASSRPRGEGEDNEQFF. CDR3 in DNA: TGTGCCAGCAGCCGTCCCCGGGGGGAGGGTGAGGACAATGAGCAGTTCTTC.

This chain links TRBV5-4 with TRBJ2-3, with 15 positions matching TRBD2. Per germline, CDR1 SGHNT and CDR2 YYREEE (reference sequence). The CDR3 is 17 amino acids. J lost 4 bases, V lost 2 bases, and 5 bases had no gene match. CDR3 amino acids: CASSLGGLAGGPDTQYF. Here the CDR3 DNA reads TGTGCCAGCAGCTTAGGCGGACTAGCGGGGGGGCCAGATACGCAGTATTTT.

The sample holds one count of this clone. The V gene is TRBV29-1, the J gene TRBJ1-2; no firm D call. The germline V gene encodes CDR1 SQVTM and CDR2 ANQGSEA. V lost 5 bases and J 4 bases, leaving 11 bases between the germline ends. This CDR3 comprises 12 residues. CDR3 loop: CSVIQLGYGYTF. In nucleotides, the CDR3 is TGCAGCGTTATACAGCTCGGCTATGGCTACACCTTC. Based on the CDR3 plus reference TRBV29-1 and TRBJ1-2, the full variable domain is SAVISQKPSRDICQRGTSLTIQCQVDSQVTMMFWYRQQPGQSLTLIATANQGSEATYESGFVIDKFPISRPNLTFSTLTVSNMSPEDSSIYLCSVIQLGYGYTFGSGTRLTVV.

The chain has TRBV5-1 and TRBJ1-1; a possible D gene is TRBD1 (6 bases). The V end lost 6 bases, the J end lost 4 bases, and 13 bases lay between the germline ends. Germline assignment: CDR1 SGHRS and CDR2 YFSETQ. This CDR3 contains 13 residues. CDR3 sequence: CASTTGGLTEAFF. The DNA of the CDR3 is TGCGCCAGCACGACAGGAGGTCTCACTGAAGCTTTCTTT.

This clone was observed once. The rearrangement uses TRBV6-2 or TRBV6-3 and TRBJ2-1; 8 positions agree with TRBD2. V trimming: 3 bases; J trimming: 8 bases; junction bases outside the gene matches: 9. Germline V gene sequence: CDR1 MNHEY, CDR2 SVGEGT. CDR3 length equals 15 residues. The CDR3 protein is CASSYSGGPVHEQFF. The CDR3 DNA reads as TGTGCCAGCAGTTATTCGGGGGGGCCTGTGCATGAGCAGTTCTTC.